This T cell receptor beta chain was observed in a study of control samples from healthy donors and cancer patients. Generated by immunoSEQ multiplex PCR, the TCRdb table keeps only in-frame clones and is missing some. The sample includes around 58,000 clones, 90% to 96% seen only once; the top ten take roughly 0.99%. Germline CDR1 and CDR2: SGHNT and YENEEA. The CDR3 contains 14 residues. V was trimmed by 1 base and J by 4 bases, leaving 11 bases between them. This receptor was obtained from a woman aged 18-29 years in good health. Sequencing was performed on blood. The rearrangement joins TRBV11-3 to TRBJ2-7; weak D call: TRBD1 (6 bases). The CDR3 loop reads CASSLGTVGYEQYF. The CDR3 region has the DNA TGTGCCAGCAGCTTAGGGACAGTCGGTTACGAGCAGTACTTC. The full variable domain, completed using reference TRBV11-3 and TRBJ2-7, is EAGVVQSPRYKIIEKKQPVAFWCNPISGHNTLYWYLQNLGQGPELLIRYENEEAVDDSQLPKDRFSAERLKGVDSTLKIQPAELGDSAVYLCASSLGTVGYEQYFGPGTRLTVT.